This T cell receptor beta chain was sequenced during a study of T cell repertoires in cytomegalovirus infection. The wider study: The authors used CMV epitopes that were HLA-C-restricted (recently identified) and HLA-B-restricted (well studied).

The length of the CDR3 is 16 residues. CDR1 and CDR2 from the germline V gene are SNHLY and FYNNEI. J was trimmed by 0 bases and V by 6 bases; bases with no gene match: 8. TCRdb fed the reads into MiXCR, producing one record per CDR3 protein. The sample lists nearly 700,000 distinct CDR3 sequences; around 31% were seen once. On this clonotype: Its target is unknown.

The material sequenced was cultured PBMCs, taken from culture after CMV antigen stimulation. The sequence derives from a human donor in good health (CMV status not recorded). Some clones in this sample may be carry-over from other donors' samples. The V and J genes are TRBV2 and TRBJ2-3; the match to TRBD1 covers 8 bases. This CDR3 is CASRRPGGSSTDTQYF. As DNA, the CDR3 is TGTGCCAGCAGGCGCCCAGGGGGCTCCAGCACAGATACGCAGTATTTT.